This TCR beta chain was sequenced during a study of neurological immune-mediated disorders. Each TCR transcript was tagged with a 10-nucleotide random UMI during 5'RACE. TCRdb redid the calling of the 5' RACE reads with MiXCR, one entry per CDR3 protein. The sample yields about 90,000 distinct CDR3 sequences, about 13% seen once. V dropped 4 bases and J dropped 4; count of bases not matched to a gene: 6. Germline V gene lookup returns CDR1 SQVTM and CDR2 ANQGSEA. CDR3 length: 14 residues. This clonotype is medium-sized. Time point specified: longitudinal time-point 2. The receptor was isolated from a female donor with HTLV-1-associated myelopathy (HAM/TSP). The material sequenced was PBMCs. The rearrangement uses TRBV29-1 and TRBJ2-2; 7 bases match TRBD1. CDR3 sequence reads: CSVAWPGGTGELFF. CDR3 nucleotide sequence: TGCAGCGTTGCGTGGCCAGGGGGCACCGGGGAGCTGTTTTTT.